The clone carrying this T cell receptor beta chain was seen more than once but under ten times. This entry comes from a study of blood T cell repertoires in COVID-19. Overall study context: From T cells, B-cell-depleted T cells, or PBMCs came the material, which was cDNA or gDNA.

Method: immunoSEQ multiplex PCR; TCRdb's copy keeps in-frame clones and lacks some. The sample consists of roughly 50,000 clones, around nine tenths of them appearing once. The junction had 6 bases not matched to a gene; V was cut back by 0 bases and J by 7 bases. The germline V gene has CDR1 LGHDT and CDR2 YNNKEL (reference sequence). CDR3 size: 15 residues. V and J are TRBV3-1 (or the pseudogene TRBV3-2) and TRBJ1-2; 9 bases are shared with TRBD1. The sequenced sample consisted of peripheral blood. The clonotype was recovered from a woman aged 55 to 70 with active COVID-19. This CDR3 reads CASSQEGTGSSGYTF. CDR3 coding DNA: TGTGCCAGCAGCCAAGAAGGGACAGGGTCATCTGGCTACACCTTC.